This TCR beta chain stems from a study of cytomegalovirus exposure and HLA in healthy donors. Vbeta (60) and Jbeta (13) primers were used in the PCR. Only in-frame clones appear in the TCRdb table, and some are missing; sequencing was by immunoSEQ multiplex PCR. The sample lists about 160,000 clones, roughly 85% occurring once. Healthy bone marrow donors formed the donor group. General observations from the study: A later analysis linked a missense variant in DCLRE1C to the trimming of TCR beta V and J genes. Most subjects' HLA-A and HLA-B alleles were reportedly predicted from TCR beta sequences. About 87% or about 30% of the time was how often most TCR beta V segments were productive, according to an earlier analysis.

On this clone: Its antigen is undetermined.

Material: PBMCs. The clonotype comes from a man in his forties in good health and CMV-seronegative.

Here the CDR3 DNA reads TGTGCCAGCAGCGTAGTTCCGGGAGGGGGCACAGATACGCAGTATTTT. Translation gives CASSVVPGGGTDTQYF. The chain links TRBV9 to TRBJ2-3; 8 positions match TRBD2. This CDR3 comprises 16 residues. V gave up 0 bases and J gave up 1 base; unmatched junction bases: 4. Germline CDR1 SGDLS, CDR2 YYNGEE.